Given below is one T cell receptor (beta chain) in context. Antigen: not known. Relative to the germline gene, one junction end is altered; a read error may explain this. CDR3 length equals 15 residues. Germline V lookup: CDR1 SGHDT, CDR2 YYEEEE. The record originates from a study of T cell repertoires in cytomegalovirus infection. The wider study: Shared public TCR beta signatures pointed to both CMV infection and a matching HLA type.

TCRdb ran MiXCR on the reads and lists one entry per CDR3 protein. The repertoire holds 650,000 to 900,000 distinct CDR3 sequences, approximately 29% seen once, with 12% in the top ten. The study's findings and limits: HLA-C-restricted CMV-specific TCR beta clonotypes prevailed in the ex vivo response.

The V call is TRBV5-6, the J call TRBJ1-5, with D maybe TRBD1 (5 bases). This TCR derives from a human donor in good health (CMV status not recorded). Some clones in this sample may be carry-over from other donors' samples. Sequenced here: cultured CD8+ T cells from PBMCs, sampled from culture after CMV antigen stimulation. The CDR3 bases are TGTGCCAACAGCACAGGTTTTTATAGCAATCAGCCCCAGCATTTT. Its translation: CANSTGFYSNQPQHF.